A selection of T cell receptor beta chains follows, all from one sample in a study of identical twins. TCRdb used MiXCR to reprocess the 5' RACE reads, holding one entry per CDR3 protein. Counted here are a few hundred thousand distinct CDR3 sequences, about 11% occurring once; the ten biggest clones make up 9% to 10%. Input material: memory T cells sorted from blood. The receptors were sampled from a man aged 45-65 years in good health. The CDR3 runs from the conserved cysteine through the conserved F or W. D genes are given only for firm matches. The listing skips clone size in some rows; elsewhere it reads once, few, many or a size class.

clone size: -
J gene: TRBJ2-2
D gene: TRBD1
V gene: TRBV11-2
CDR3 protein: CASSSGQTNTGELFF
CDR3 DNA: TGTGCCAGCAGCTCGGGACAGACGAACACCGGGGAGCTGTTTTTT

clone size: many
J gene: TRBJ1-5
D gene: TRBD1
V gene: TRBV12-3/TRBV12-4
CDR3 protein: CASESTRGTGQPQHF
CDR3 DNA: TGTGCCAGCGAATCGACCAGGGGGACCGGTCAGCCCCAGCATTTT

clone size: -
J gene: TRBJ2-7
D gene: -
V gene: TRBV3-1
CDR3 protein: CASAHRVSYEQYF
CDR3 DNA: TGTGCCAGCGCTCACAGGGTCTCCTACGAGCAGTACTTC

clone size: once
J gene: TRBJ2-3
D gene: TRBD1
V gene: TRBV28
CDR3 protein: CASSSPLRDRGRGTDTQYF
CDR3 DNA: TGTGCCAGCAGTTCACCCCTACGGGACAGGGGGCGAGGCACAGATACGCAGTATTTT

clone size: many
J gene: TRBJ2-7
D gene: -
V gene: TRBV12-3/TRBV12-4
CDR3 protein: CASSKTGSYEQYF
CDR3 DNA: TGTGCCAGCAGCAAAACAGGGAGCTACGAGCAGTACTTC

clone size: -
J gene: TRBJ2-3
D gene: -
V gene: TRBV27
CDR3 protein: CASSPLPGKGRTDTQYF
CDR3 DNA: TGTGCCAGCAGTCCTCTACCCGGGAAGGGCAGAACAGATACGCAGTATTTT

clone size: many
J gene: TRBJ2-1
D gene: TRBD2
V gene: TRBV12-3/TRBV12-4
CDR3 protein: CASSFPTSGTYNEQFF
CDR3 DNA: TGTGCCAGCAGTTTCCCGACTAGCGGGACTTACAATGAGCAGTTCTTC

clone size: -
J gene: TRBJ1-1
D gene: -
V gene: TRBV11-2
CDR3 protein: CASSFPGIGNTEAFF
CDR3 DNA: TGTGCCAGCAGCTTCCCAGGGATTGGGAACACTGAAGCTTTCTTT

clone size: -
J gene: TRBJ2-1
D gene: -
V gene: TRBV5-1
CDR3 protein: CASSLLGGRDNEQFF
CDR3 DNA: TGCGCCAGCAGCTTGTTGGGGGGCCGCGACAATGAGCAGTTCTTC

clone size: few
J gene: TRBJ2-7
D gene: -
V gene: TRBV5-1
CDR3 protein: CASSLVGGVHEQYF
CDR3 DNA: TGCGCCAGCAGCTTGGTTGGTGGTGTCCACGAGCAGTACTTC

clone size: few
J gene: TRBJ2-4
D gene: -
V gene: TRBV11-1
CDR3 protein: CASSLAGTGQRGNIQYF
CDR3 DNA: TGTGCCAGCAGCTTAGCGGGCACTGGACAAAGAGGGAACATTCAGTACTTC

clone size: -
J gene: TRBJ1-2
D gene: -
V gene: TRBV10-3
CDR3 protein: CAISVGEGQGYTF
CDR3 DNA: TGTGCCATCAGTGTTGGCGAGGGGCAAGGCTACACCTTC

clone size: few
J gene: TRBJ2-7
D gene: -
V gene: TRBV27
CDR3 protein: CASISIPGYEQYF
CDR3 DNA: TGTGCCAGCATTAGCATCCCGGGCTACGAGCAGTACTTC

clone size: few
J gene: TRBJ2-3
D gene: -
V gene: TRBV19
CDR3 protein: CASSIIVGRGYTDTQYF
CDR3 DNA: TGTGCCAGTAGTATAATCGTTGGCAGGGGTTACACCGATACGCAGTATTTT

clone size: few
J gene: TRBJ2-4
D gene: TRBD1
V gene: TRBV27
CDR3 protein: CASRQGTVRAKNIQYF
CDR3 DNA: TGTGCCAGCCGACAGGGGACAGTGAGAGCCAAAAACATTCAGTACTTC

clone size: -
J gene: TRBJ2-2
D gene: -
V gene: TRBV7-2
CDR3 protein: CASLRKAGELFF
CDR3 DNA: TGTGCCAGCCTTCGGAAGGCCGGGGAGCTGTTTTTT

clone size: many
J gene: TRBJ2-3
D gene: -
V gene: TRBV2
CDR3 protein: CASSLSPFVADTQYF
CDR3 DNA: TGTGCCAGCAGTCTCAGCCCGTTTGTCGCAGATACGCAGTATTTT

clone size: -
J gene: TRBJ1-2
D gene: TRBD1
V gene: TRBV30
CDR3 protein: CAWSPPGTGDVSLYGYTF
CDR3 DNA: TGTGCCTGGAGTCCCCCCGGGACAGGGGATGTTAGTCTCTATGGCTACACCTTC

clone size: many
J gene: TRBJ1-1
D gene: -
V gene: TRBV20-1
CDR3 protein: CSARGLGTRYTNTEAFF
CDR3 DNA: TGCAGTGCTAGAGGCCTAGGGACACGATACACGAACACTGAAGCTTTCTTT

clone size: many
J gene: TRBJ2-1
D gene: TRBD2
V gene: TRBV5-1
CDR3 protein: CASSTILAPEQFF
CDR3 DNA: TGCGCCAGCAGCACCATACTAGCGCCCGAGCAGTTCTTC

clone size: many
J gene: TRBJ1-4
D gene: -
V gene: TRBV4-1
CDR3 protein: CASSQGLVNEKLFF
CDR3 DNA: TGCGCCAGCAGCCAGGGTCTAGTTAATGAAAAACTGTTTTTT

clone size: many
J gene: TRBJ1-1
D gene: -
V gene: TRBV11-1
CDR3 protein: CASSFGITMNTEAFF
CDR3 DNA: TGTGCCAGCAGCTTTGGAATAACAATGAACACTGAAGCTTTCTTT

clone size: many
J gene: TRBJ1-1
D gene: -
V gene: TRBV6-2/TRBV6-3
CDR3 protein: CASSYSLGGRTEAFF
CDR3 DNA: TGTGCCAGCAGTTACTCCCTCGGGGGACGGACTGAAGCTTTCTTT

clone size: -
J gene: TRBJ2-5
D gene: -
V gene: TRBV20-1
CDR3 protein: CSASFAISTQYF
CDR3 DNA: TGCAGTGCTAGTTTTGCGATATCGACCCAGTACTTC

clone size: many
J gene: TRBJ2-6
D gene: -
V gene: TRBV5-6
CDR3 protein: CASSLMDSSGANVLTF
CDR3 DNA: TGTGCCAGCAGCTTAATGGACAGCTCTGGGGCCAACGTCCTGACTTTC

clone size: few
J gene: TRBJ1-2
D gene: -
V gene: TRBV28
CDR3 protein: CASSLGPRGLGSLDNYGYTF
CDR3 DNA: TGTGCCAGCAGTTTAGGTCCCCGGGGCTTGGGCAGCCTTGATAACTATGGCTACACCTTC

clone size: many
J gene: TRBJ1-1
D gene: -
V gene: TRBV27
CDR3 protein: CASGFIGEDPYTEAFF
CDR3 DNA: TGTGCCAGCGGTTTTATTGGAGAGGACCCATACACTGAAGCTTTCTTT

clone size: many
J gene: TRBJ1-3
D gene: TRBD1
V gene: TRBV5-1
CDR3 protein: CASSLEGRGINTIYF
CDR3 DNA: TGCGCCAGCAGCTTGGAGGGCAGGGGGATAAACACCATATATTTT

clone size: many
J gene: TRBJ2-1
D gene: TRBD2
V gene: TRBV4-3
CDR3 protein: CASSQRRGTSGITTYNEQFF
CDR3 DNA: TGCGCCAGCAGCCAAAGACGAGGGACTAGCGGGATTACGACCTACAATGAGCAGTTCTTC

clone size: many
J gene: TRBJ2-5
D gene: TRBD1
V gene: TRBV20-1
CDR3 protein: CSASPRDRGQETQYF
CDR3 DNA: TGCAGTGCTAGCCCCCGGGACAGGGGCCAAGAGACCCAGTACTTC

clone size: once
J gene: TRBJ2-2
D gene: -
V gene: TRBV2
CDR3 protein: CASSEWAGYANTGELFF
CDR3 DNA: TGTGCCAGCAGTGAATGGGCAGGTTACGCGAACACCGGGGAGCTGTTTTTT

clone size: few
J gene: TRBJ2-1
D gene: TRBD2
V gene: TRBV5-1
CDR3 protein: CASSSGGNDEQFF
CDR3 DNA: TGCGCCAGCAGCTCGGGAGGTAACGATGAGCAGTTCTTC

clone size: many
J gene: TRBJ1-2
D gene: -
V gene: TRBV7-9
CDR3 protein: CASSLPRRDGYTF
CDR3 DNA: TGTGCCAGCAGCTTACCCCGAAGGGATGGCTACACCTTC

clone size: -
J gene: TRBJ2-1
D gene: -
V gene: TRBV24-1
CDR3 protein: CATSASRGTPGGGFYNEQFF
CDR3 DNA: TGTGCCACCAGTGCTAGCAGGGGAACCCCCGGGGGTGGTTTTTACAATGAGCAGTTCTTC

clone size: many
J gene: TRBJ1-3
D gene: -
V gene: TRBV7-9
CDR3 protein: CASSYYRETGNTIYF
CDR3 DNA: TGTGCCAGCAGCTACTACAGGGAAACTGGAAACACCATATATTTT

clone size: many
J gene: TRBJ2-7
D gene: -
V gene: TRBV7-9
CDR3 protein: CASSLAFNSDSSEQYF
CDR3 DNA: TGTGCCAGCAGCTTAGCGTTTAACAGTGACAGTAGCGAGCAGTACTTC

clone size: many
J gene: TRBJ2-7
D gene: TRBD1
V gene: TRBV20-1
CDR3 protein: CSATDRARRVDEQYF
CDR3 DNA: TGCAGTGCTACGGACAGGGCCCGTCGGGTGGACGAGCAGTACTTC

clone size: many
J gene: TRBJ1-6
D gene: -
V gene: TRBV29-1
CDR3 protein: CSVADTNNSPLHF
CDR3 DNA: TGCAGCGTTGCGGACACAAATAATTCACCCCTCCACTTT

clone size: many
J gene: TRBJ2-5
D gene: -
V gene: TRBV12-3/TRBV12-4
CDR3 protein: CASSSTPWKSYF
CDR3 DNA: TGTGCCAGCAGTTCGACTCCCTGGAAATCGTACTTC

clone size: many
J gene: TRBJ2-3
D gene: -
V gene: TRBV18
CDR3 protein: CASSPARRSSTDTQYF
CDR3 DNA: TGTGCCAGCTCACCCGCCCGGAGAAGTAGCACAGATACGCAGTATTTT

clone size: -
J gene: TRBJ1-3
D gene: -
V gene: TRBV14
CDR3 protein: CASSQLTLLGNTIYF
CDR3 DNA: TGTGCCAGCAGCCAACTCACGCTCCTGGGGAACACCATATATTTT

clone size: few
J gene: TRBJ2-1
D gene: -
V gene: TRBV20-1
CDR3 protein: CSAIGGGHNEQFF
CDR3 DNA: TGCAGTGCTATCGGAGGGGGTCACAATGAGCAGTTCTTC

clone size: many
J gene: TRBJ2-1
D gene: TRBD1
V gene: TRBV7-3
CDR3 protein: CASRNPGDSEFF
CDR3 DNA: TGTGCCAGCAGGAACCCCGGGGACAGCGAGTTCTTC

clone size: -
J gene: TRBJ1-2
D gene: -
V gene: TRBV20-1
CDR3 protein: CSANLQGGYGYTF
CDR3 DNA: TGCAGTGCTAATTTGCAGGGAGGCTATGGCTACACCTTC

clone size: many
J gene: TRBJ2-2
D gene: -
V gene: TRBV30
CDR3 protein: CAWRARGANTGELFF
CDR3 DNA: TGTGCCTGGAGGGCTCGCGGAGCGAACACCGGGGAGCTGTTTTTT

clone size: few
J gene: TRBJ1-1
D gene: TRBD1
V gene: TRBV6-5
CDR3 protein: CASSFFPSTGEDTEAFF
CDR3 DNA: TGTGCCAGCAGTTTCTTTCCCTCCACAGGGGAGGATACTGAAGCTTTCTTT

clone size: many
J gene: TRBJ2-7
D gene: -
V gene: TRBV28
CDR3 protein: CASSLDPGTYEQYF
CDR3 DNA: TGTGCCAGCAGTTTAGACCCGGGAACCTACGAGCAGTACTTC

clone size: few
J gene: TRBJ2-5
D gene: TRBD1
V gene: TRBV20-1
CDR3 protein: CSARDMDRGQETQYF
CDR3 DNA: TGCAGTGCTAGAGATATGGACAGGGGTCAAGAGACCCAGTACTTC

clone size: -
J gene: TRBJ1-2
D gene: -
V gene: TRBV18
CDR3 protein: CASSPEANYGYTF
CDR3 DNA: TGTGCCAGCTCACCTGAAGCTAACTATGGCTACACCTTC

clone size: many
J gene: TRBJ2-2
D gene: -
V gene: TRBV10-3
CDR3 protein: CAIRRTAGTGELFF
CDR3 DNA: TGTGCCATCAGACGGACAGCCGGCACCGGGGAGCTGTTTTTT